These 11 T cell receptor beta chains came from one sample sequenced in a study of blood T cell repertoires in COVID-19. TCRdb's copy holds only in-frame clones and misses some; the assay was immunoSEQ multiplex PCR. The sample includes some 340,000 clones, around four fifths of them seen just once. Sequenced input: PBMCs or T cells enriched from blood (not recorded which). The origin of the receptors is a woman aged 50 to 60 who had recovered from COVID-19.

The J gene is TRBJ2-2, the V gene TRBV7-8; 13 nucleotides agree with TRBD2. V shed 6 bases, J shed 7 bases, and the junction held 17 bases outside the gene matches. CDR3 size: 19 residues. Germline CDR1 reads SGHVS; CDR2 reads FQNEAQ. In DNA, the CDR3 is TGTGCCAGCAGACCAACGGAGATTACTAGCGGGAGGGAGATCGGGGAGCTGTTTTTT. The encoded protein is CASRPTEITSGREIGELFF.

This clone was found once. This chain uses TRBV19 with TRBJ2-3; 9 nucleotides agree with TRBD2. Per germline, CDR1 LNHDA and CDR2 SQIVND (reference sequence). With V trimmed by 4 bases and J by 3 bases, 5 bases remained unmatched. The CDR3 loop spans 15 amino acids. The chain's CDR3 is CASSTRLAATDTQYF. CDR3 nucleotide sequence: TGTGCCAGTAGTACCCGACTAGCGGCTACAGATACGCAGTATTTT.

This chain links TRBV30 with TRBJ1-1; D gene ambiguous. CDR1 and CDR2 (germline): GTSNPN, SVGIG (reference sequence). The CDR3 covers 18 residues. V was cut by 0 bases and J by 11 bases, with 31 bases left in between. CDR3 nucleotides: TGTGCCTGGAGTGTACACGTCAGAACTTCCAAGAGGTCCTCCGGGGCTTTCTTT. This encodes CAWSVHVRTSKRSSGAFF. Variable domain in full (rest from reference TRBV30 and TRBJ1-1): SQTIHQWPATLVQPVGSPLSLECTVEGTSNPNLYWYRQAAGRGLQLLFYSVGIGQISSEVPQNLSASRPQDRQFILSSKKLLLSDSGFYLCAWSVHVRTSKRSSGAFFGQGTRLTVV.

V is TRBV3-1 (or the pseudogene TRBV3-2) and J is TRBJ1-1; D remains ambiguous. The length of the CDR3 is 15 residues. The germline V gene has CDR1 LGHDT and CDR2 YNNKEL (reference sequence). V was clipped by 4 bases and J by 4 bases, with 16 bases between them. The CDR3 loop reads CASSLLQRGSTEAFF. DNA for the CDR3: TGTGCCAGCAGCCTCCTCCAGAGAGGTTCCACTGAAGCTTTCTTT.

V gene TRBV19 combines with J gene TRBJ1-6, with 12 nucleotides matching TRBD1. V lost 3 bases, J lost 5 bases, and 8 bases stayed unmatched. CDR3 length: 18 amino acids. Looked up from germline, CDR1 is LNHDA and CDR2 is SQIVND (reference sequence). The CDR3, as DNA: TGTGCCAGTAGTATCGATGGGACAGGGGGCTTCGATAATTCACCCCTCCACTTT. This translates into CASSIDGTGGFDNSPLHF.

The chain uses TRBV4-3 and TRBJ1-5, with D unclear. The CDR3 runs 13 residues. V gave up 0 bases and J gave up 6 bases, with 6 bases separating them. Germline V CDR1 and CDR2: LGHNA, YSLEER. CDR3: CASSQDPGQPQHF. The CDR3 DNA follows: TGCGCCAGCAGCCAAGATCCGGGTCAGCCCCAGCATTTT.

The CDR3 DNA is TGCGCCAGCAGCCAAGCGGGACACCTGAACTATGGCTACACCTTC. This gives the protein CASSQAGHLNYGYTF. V and J are TRBV4-3 and TRBJ1-2; D possibly corresponds to TRBD1 (6 bases). Trimming took 1 base from V and 2 from J, leaving 11 bases between them. Germline values: CDR1 LGHNA, CDR2 YSLEER. There are 15 residues in the CDR3.

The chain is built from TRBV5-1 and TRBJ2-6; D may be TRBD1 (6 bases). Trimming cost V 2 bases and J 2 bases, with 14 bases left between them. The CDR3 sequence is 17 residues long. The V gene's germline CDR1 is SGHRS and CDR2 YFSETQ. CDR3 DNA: TGCGCCAGCAGCTTTACAGGGATCAGGGCTGGGGCCAACGTCCTGACTTTC. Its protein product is CASSFTGIRAGANVLTF.

CDR3 amino acids: CASSLKGANGNTIYF. DNA for the CDR3: TGTGCCAGCAGTTTAAAGGGGGCTAATGGAAACACCATATATTTT. The V call is TRBV27, the J call TRBJ1-3; 7 bases align to TRBD1. In germline, CDR1 is MNHEY, CDR2 SMNVEV (reference sequence). Unmatched junction bases numbered 4, after V lost 2 bases and J lost 3 bases. The CDR3 is 15 amino acids.

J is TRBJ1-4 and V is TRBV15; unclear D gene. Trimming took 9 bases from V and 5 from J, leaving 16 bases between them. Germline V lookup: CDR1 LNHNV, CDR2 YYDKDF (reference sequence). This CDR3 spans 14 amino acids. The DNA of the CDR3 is TGTGCCACAACGGGTGGCAAATCAAATGAAAAACTGTTTTTT. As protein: CATTGGKSNEKLFF. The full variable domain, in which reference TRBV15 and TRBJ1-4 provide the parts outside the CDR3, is DAMVIQNPRYQVTQFGKPVTLSCSQTLNHNVMYWYQQKSSQAPKLLFHYYDKDFNNEADTPDNFQSRRPNTSFCFLDIRSPGLGDTAMYLCATTGGKSNEKLFFGSGTQLSVL.

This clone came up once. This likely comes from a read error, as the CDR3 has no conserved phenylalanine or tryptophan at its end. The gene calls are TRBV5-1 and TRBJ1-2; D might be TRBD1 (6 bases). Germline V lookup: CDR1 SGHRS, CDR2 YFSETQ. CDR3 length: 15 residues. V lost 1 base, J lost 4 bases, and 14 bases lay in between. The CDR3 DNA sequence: TGCGCCAGCAGCTTGATGGACAGCGGTCCCTATGGCTACACCTCC. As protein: CASSLMDSGPYGYTS.